The 3 T cell receptor beta chains below all came from one sample that was sequenced in a study of T-cell memory formation after mild COVID-19. One entry per CDR3 protein, called by TCRdb with MiXCR from the 5' RACE reads. The table includes about 560,000 distinct CDR3 sequences, approximately 15% detected once. Sequenced input: PBMCs or a T cell subset sorted from them (not recorded which). The receptors were sampled from an adult woman who had mild COVID-19 (a few samples of this study predate the infection). Cell type and time point are not known.

CDR3 sequence reads: CASSFVAGTSTDTQYF. In nucleotides, the CDR3 is TGTGCCAGCAGCTTTGTAGCGGGGACGAGCACAGATACGCAGTATTTT. V is TRBV9 and J is TRBJ2-3; 8 bases map to TRBD2. Germline trimming cut 4 bases from V and 0 bases from J; bases unmatched to any gene: 7. In germline, CDR1 is SGDLS, CDR2 YYNGEE. The CDR3 loop spans 16 amino acids.

The chain carries TRBV5-1 and TRBJ2-7; the D is unclear. Germline CDR1 reads SGHRS; CDR2 reads YFSETQ. Trimming left V 4 bases short and J 8 bases short, with 13 bases between. The CDR3 spans 12 residues. The CDR3 spells CASSADSTQQYF. In DNA form, the CDR3 reads TGCGCCAGCAGCGCCGACTCAACCCAGCAGTACTTC.

This clonotype was counted only a few times. The chain uses TRBV5-1 and TRBJ1-1, with D uncertain. Germline assignment: CDR1 SGHRS and CDR2 YFSETQ. CDR3 length: 13 residues. V shed 5 bases and J shed 3 bases, with 11 bases lying between them. The CDR3 nucleotides read TGCGCCAGCAGGCGTGAGAGATACACTGAAGCTTTCTTT. Encoded protein: CASRRERYTEAFF.